This is a list of T cell receptor beta chains from one sample in a study of T cell changes during pregnancy in multiple sclerosis. Generated by immunoSEQ multiplex PCR, the TCRdb table keeps only in-frame clones and is missing some. This sample yields under 30,000 clones, of which approximately 89% are seen a single time; 6% to 7% belongs to the top ten. Source: CD8+ T cells from peripheral blood mononuclear cells, taken after pregnancy. These TCRs come from a female donor with multiple sclerosis, enrolled in a pregnancy study. CDR3s include the opening cysteine and the closing phenylalanine or tryptophan.

V gene	J gene	CDR3 protein
TRBV7-9	TRBJ1-4	CASSPWTGGDEKLFF
TRBV7-2	TRBJ2-1	CASSQIDRGIVEQFF
TRBV28	TRBJ2-3	CASSPSTDTQYF
TRBV30	TRBJ1-5	CAWSVETGGNQPQHF
TRBV2	TRBJ2-4	CASSAWTIAKNIQYF
TRBV7-2	TRBJ2-7	CASSLDGGDYEQYF
TRBV12-5	TRBJ2-5	CASGLGWSPKYQETQYF
TRBV5-5	TRBJ1-1	CASSAHREGSSEAFF
TRBV7-3	TRBJ2-6	CASSPGGGAHGANVLTF
TRBV2	TRBJ2-6	CASSEGLAGGSSGANVLTF
TRBV7-3	TRBJ2-3	CASSLVETGRTDTQYF
TRBV27	TRBJ1-2	CASSTQGAWSGYTF
TRBV19	TRBJ1-1	CASSPFNFVRDTEAFF
TRBV25-1	TRBJ2-5	CASSENAEYQETQYF
TRBV7-9	TRBJ2-5	CASSLAGLAGEGQETQYF
TRBV13	TRBJ2-7	CASSLRTGGNYEQYF
TRBV18	TRBJ2-5	CASSPGADREKETQYF
TRBV29-1	TRBJ2-1	CSVEDSIGGSEQFF
TRBV19	TRBJ1-5	CASSIDPLTGWRSNQPQHF
TRBV9	TRBJ2-2	CASSVGGAGTGELFF
TRBV11-3	TRBJ2-5	CASSLGREALQETQYF
TRBV5-4	TRBJ2-3	CASSFWTSGTDTQYF
TRBV4-1	TRBJ2-3	CASSSPTSADTQYF
TRBV21-1	TRBJ1-4	CASSKGSDRLNEKLFF
TRBV4-1	TRBJ2-1	CASSQELWREVNEQFF
TRBV5-6	TRBJ2-7	CASSSSGGYEQYF
TRBV7-6	TRBJ1-2	CASSWDSRRHGYTF
TRBV7-9	TRBJ2-3	CASSSFPYRGADTDTQYF
TRBV7-9	TRBJ2-1	CASSLASGRLDEQFF
TRBV11-2	TRBJ2-3	CASSPWTSARDTQYF